The present TCR beta chain was sequenced within a study of graft-versus-host responses after intestinal transplantation. Notes on the study in general: GvH clonotypes were identified within recipient marrow, with a subset emerging first in ileum or blood. Association was observed between peak circulating GvH clone levels and early post-transplant HvG declines.

This table comes from immunoSEQ multiplex PCR, and its TCRdb copy is limited to in-frame clones, with some not included. The data contain roughly 93,000 clones, 92% of them singletons. Concerning this clone itself: Its antigen is as yet unknown.

V was trimmed by 7 bases and J by 3 bases, leaving 16 bases between them. This CDR3 has 15 residues. CDR1 and CDR2 from the germline V gene are LNHDA and SQIVND (reference sequence). This sequence originates from a human donor who was the organ donor for an intestinal transplant. V usage is TRBV19 and J usage is TRBJ1-5; weak D call: TRBD1 (5 bases). This specimen consisted of unstimulated CD8+ T cells sorted from spleen or lymph node cells, obtained before transplant. The CDR3 DNA reads TGTGCCAGTATGGCAGGGATTCTTTACAATCAGCCCCAGCATTTT. As protein: CASMAGILYNQPQHF.